This TCR beta chain derives from a study of T cells in Graves' hyperthyroidism and ophthalmopathy. Study summary: Peripheral blood specimens were obtained at initial diagnosis, prior to any treatment.

RNA transcripts served as the template for amplifying TCR beta CDR3 regions. HTBI primers were the set used in a first-round RT-PCR of the TCR CDR3. TCRdb re-derived calls from the multiplex PCR reads in MiXCR, one entry per CDR3 protein. The repertoire includes about 420,000 distinct CDR3 sequences, less than 20% of them detected once, and roughly 7.4% sits in the top ten. This clonotype was detected many times. Its antigen is unknown. General study findings and limits: Patients with ophthalmopathy were separated from those with stable hyperthyroidism by a 13 V-J model. Peripheral blood also featured most of the thyroid clonotypes expanded above 0.001. In validation, the model predicted ophthalmopathy. These predictions came a median approximately 5.9 months before onset.

Germline V gene lookup returns CDR1 SNHLY and CDR2 FYNNEI. The V end lost 1 base, the J end lost 3 bases, and 17 bases lay between the germline ends. This CDR3 comprises 17 residues. The sequence was collected from a young woman with Graves' hyperthyroidism. The sequenced material came from blood. This chain connects TRBV2 to TRBJ2-3, with TRBD2 as a possible D gene (6 bases). The CDR3 region has the DNA TGTGCCAGCAGTGAAGTGGAGGGATGGAGTAAAACAGATACGCAGTATTTT. Amino acids: CASSEVEGWSKTDTQYF.